This T cell receptor beta chain is drawn from a study of blood T cell repertoires in COVID-19. As originally analysed: For nucleated cells, counts were estimated from reference gene primer amplification. Sequencing used immunoSEQ multiplex PCR; TCRdb keeps in-frame clones, though not all of them. V, J and clone size were drawn from that table, and D and trimming were deduced from the DNA. The repertoire holds 95,000 to 110,000 clones, around 88% seen once, with 5.5% to 8% in the top ten. The TCR sequence derives from a man aged 45-65 years with active or convalescent COVID-19. Sequencing was carried out using peripheral blood.

DNA of the CDR3: TGTGCCAGTAGCTCACTGGGGGGGTACGGGGAGCTGTTTTTT. The encoded protein is CASSSLGGYGELFF. The chain uses TRBV19 and TRBJ2-2; 7 bases line up with TRBD2. With 6 bases clipped from V and 7 bases from J, the junction kept 8 bases outside the gene matches. This CDR3 region has 14 residues. CDR1 LNHDA and CDR2 SQIVND come from the germline V gene (reference sequence). The variable domain in full, with the rest retrieved from reference TRBV19 and TRBJ2-2, is DGGITQSPKYLFRKEGQNVTLSCEQNLNHDAMYWYRQDPGQGLRLIYYSQIVNDFQKGDIAEGYSVSREKKESFPLTVTSAQKNPTAFYLCASSSLGGYGELFFGEGSRLTVL.